The present T cell receptor beta chain was sequenced within a study of T cells after yellow fever vaccination. Each CDR3 protein is one row after TCRdb ran MiXCR on the 5' RACE reads. The sample contains some 350,000 distinct CDR3 sequences, 6.2% of which appear only once. The sample here was PBMCs, taken 5 days after the yellow fever booster vaccination. This sequence was found in a man aged 25 to 40 who received the YFV17D yellow fever vaccine.

CDR3 sequence reads: CASSGQRNSNQPQHF. In nucleotides, the CDR3 is TGTGCCAGCAGTGGACAGCGCAATAGCAATCAGCCCCAGCATTTT. This chain uses TRBV2 with TRBJ1-5; weak D call: TRBD1 (5 bases). CDR3 length equals 15 residues. Between the trimmed V and J ends, which lost 4 bases and 0 bases, there was a span of 10 bases. Germline assignment: CDR1 SNHLY and CDR2 FYNNEI.